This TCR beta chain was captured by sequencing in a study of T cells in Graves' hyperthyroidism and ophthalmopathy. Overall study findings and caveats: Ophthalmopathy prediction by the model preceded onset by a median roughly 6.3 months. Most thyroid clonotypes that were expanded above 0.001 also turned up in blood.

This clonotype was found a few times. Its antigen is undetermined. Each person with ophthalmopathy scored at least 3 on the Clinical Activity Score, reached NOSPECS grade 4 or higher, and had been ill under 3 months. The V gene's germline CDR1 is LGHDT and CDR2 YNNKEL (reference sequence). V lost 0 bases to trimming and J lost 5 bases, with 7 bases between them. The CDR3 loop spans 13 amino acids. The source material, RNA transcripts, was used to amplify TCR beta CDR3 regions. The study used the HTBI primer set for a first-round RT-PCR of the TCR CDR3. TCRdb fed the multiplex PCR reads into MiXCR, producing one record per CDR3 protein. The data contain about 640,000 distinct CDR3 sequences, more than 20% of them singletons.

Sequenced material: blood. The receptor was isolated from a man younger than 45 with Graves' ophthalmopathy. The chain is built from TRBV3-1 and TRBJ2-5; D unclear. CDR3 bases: TGTGCCAGCAGCCAAGAGGATCGGGAGACCCAGTACTTC. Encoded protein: CASSQEDRETQYF.